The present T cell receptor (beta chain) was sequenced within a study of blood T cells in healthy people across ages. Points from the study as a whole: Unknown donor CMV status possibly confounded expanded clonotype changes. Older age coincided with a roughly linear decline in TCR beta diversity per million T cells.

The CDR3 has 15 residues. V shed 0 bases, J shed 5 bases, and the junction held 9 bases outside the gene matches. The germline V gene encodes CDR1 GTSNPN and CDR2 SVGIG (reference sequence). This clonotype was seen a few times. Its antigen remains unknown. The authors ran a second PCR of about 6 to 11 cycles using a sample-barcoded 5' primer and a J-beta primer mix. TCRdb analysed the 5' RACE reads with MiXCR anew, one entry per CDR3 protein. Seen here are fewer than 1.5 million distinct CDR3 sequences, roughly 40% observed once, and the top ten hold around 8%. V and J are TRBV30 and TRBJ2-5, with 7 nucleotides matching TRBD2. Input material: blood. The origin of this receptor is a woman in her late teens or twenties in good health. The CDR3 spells CAWSVALGEGETQYF. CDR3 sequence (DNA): TGTGCCTGGAGTGTAGCTCTAGGGGAGGGGGAGACCCAGTACTTC.